This T cell receptor beta chain comes out of a study of cytomegalovirus exposure and HLA in healthy donors. V was clipped by 5 bases and J by 2 bases, with 7 bases between them. The CDR3 loop spans 12 amino acids. Germline CDR1 is SGHTA and CDR2 is FQGNSA. Amplification used 60 Vbeta primers and 13 Jbeta primers. The repertoire was sequenced with immunoSEQ multiplex PCR; TCRdb's copy has only in-frame clones and lacks some. Its listing shows more than 50,000 clones. This clonotype was obtained from a man aged 50 or older in good health and CMV-seropositive. The chain has TRBV7-2 and TRBJ2-7; D not resolved. Sequences were obtained from PBMCs. The CDR3 nucleotides are TGTGCCAGCAGCCTGAGCGCCTACGAGCAGTACTTC. Translated: CASSLSAYEQYF.